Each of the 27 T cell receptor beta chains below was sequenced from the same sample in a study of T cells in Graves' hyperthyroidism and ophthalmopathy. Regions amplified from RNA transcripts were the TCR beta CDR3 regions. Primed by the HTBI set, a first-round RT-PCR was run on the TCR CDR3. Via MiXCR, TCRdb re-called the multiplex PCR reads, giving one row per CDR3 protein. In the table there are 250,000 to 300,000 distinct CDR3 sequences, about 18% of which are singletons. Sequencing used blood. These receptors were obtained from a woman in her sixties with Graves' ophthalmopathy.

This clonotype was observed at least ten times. CDR3 DNA: TGCGCCAGCAGCCCCGCTCACAGGGGGCACACTGAAGCTTTCTTT. This codes for CASSPAHRGHTEAFF. The genes are TRBV4-1 and TRBJ1-1, with 9 bases lining up with TRBD1. The ends lost 4 bases at V and 3 bases at J; junction bases unmatched: 6. Germline V gives CDR1 MGHRA, CDR2 YSYEKL. The CDR3 loop spans 15 amino acids.

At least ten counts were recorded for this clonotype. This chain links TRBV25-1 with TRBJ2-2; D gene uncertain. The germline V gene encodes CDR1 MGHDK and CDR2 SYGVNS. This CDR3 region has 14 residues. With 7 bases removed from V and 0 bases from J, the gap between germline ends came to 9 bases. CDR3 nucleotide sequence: TGTGCCAGCATCGGGCGTGCGAACACCGGGGAGCTGTTTTTT. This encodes CASIGRANTGELFF.

This CDR3 reads CASSQDLWDYGYTF. The CDR3 DNA reads as TGTGCCAGCAGCCAGGACCTTTGGGACTATGGCTACACCTTC. The chain uses TRBV14 and TRBJ1-2; D remains unclear. Looked up from germline, CDR1 is SGHDN and CDR2 is FVKESK. The length of the CDR3 is 14 residues. V was clipped by 3 bases and J by 3 bases, with 11 bases between them.

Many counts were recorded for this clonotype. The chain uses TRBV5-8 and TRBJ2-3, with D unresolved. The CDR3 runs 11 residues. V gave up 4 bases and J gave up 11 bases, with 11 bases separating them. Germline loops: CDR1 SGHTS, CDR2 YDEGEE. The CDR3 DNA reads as TGTGCCAGCAGCCCGTGGGTCTGGCAGTATTTT. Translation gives CASSPWVWQYF. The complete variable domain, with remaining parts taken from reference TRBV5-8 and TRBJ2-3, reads EAGVTQSPTHLIKTRGQQATLRCSPISGHTSVYWYQQALGLGLQFLLWYDEGEERNRGNFPPRFSGRQFPNYSSELNVNALELEDSALYLCASSPWVWQYFGPGTRLTVL.

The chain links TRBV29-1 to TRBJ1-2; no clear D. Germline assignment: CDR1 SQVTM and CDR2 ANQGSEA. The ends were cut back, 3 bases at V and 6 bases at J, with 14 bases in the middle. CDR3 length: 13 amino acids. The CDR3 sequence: CSVEKSQVNGYTF. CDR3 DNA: TGCAGCGTTGAGAAATCTCAGGTCAATGGCTACACCTTC.

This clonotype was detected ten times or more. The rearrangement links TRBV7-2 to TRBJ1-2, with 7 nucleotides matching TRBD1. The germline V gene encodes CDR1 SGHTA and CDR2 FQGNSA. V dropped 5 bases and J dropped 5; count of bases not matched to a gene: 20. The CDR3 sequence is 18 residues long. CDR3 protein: CASSRPGQSERTLYGYTF. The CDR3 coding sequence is TGTGCCAGCAGCCGCCCGGGACAGTCGGAACGGACCTTATATGGCTACACCTTC.

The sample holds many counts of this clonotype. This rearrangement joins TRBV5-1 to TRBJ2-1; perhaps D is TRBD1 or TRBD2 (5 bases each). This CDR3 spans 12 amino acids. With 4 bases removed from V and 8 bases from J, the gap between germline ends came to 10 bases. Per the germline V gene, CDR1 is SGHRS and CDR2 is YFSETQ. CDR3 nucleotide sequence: TGCGCCAGCAGCATGAGGGACGATGAGCAGTTCTTC. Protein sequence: CASSMRDDEQFF. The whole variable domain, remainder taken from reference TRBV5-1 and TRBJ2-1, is KAGVTQTPRYLIKTRGQQVTLSCSPISGHRSVSWYQQTPGQGLQFLFEYFSETQRNKGNFPGRFSGRQFSNSRSEMNVSTLELGDSALYLCASSMRDDEQFFGPGTRLTVL.

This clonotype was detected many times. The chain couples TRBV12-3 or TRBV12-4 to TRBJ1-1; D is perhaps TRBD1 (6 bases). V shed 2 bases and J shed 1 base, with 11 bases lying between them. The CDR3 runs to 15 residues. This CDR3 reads CASSLRAQGNTEAFF. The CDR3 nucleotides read TGTGCCAGCAGTTTACGGGCACAGGGGAACACTGAAGCTTTCTTT.

This chain's CDR3 is CASSPGTYNSPLHF. In nucleotides, the CDR3 is TGTGCCAGCAGCCCCGGAACTTATAATTCACCCCTCCACTTT. V usage is TRBV7-8 and J usage is TRBJ1-6; D is unclear. Germline lookup yields CDR1 SGHVS and CDR2 FQNEAQ. V was pared by 5 bases and J by 4 bases, with 9 bases between. The CDR3 sequence is 14 residues long.

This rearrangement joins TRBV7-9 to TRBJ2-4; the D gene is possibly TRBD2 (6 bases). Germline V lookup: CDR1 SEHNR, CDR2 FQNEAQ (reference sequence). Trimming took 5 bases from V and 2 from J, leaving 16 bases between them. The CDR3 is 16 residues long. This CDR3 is CASSLLRRDSKNIQYF. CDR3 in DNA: TGTGCCAGCAGCCTTCTCCGCCGGGACTCCAAAAACATTCAGTACTTC. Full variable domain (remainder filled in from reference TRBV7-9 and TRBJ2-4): DTGVSQNPRHKITKRGQNVTFRCDPISEHNRLYWYRQTLGQGPEFLTYFQNEAQLEKSRLLSDRFSAERPKGSFSTLEIQRTEQGDSAMYLCASSLLRRDSKNIQYFGAGTRLSVL.

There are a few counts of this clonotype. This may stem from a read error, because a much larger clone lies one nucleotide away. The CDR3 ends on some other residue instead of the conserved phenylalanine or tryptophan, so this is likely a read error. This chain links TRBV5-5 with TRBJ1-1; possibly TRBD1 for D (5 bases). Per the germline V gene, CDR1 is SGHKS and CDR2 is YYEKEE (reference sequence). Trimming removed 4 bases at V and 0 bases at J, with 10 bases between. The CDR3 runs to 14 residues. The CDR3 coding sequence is TGTGCCAGCAGCCCGCAGGGAATGAACACTGAAGCTTTCTCT. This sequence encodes CASSPQGMNTEAFS.

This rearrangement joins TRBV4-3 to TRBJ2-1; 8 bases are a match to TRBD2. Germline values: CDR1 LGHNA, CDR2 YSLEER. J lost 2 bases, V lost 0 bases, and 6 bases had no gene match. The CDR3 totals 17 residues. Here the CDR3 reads CASSQDTTSGAYNEQFF. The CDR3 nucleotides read TGCGCCAGCAGCCAAGACACCACTAGCGGCGCCTACAATGAGCAGTTCTTC.

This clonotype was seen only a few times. The CDR3 bases are TGTGCCAGCAGCTACAAACGGGTCAACCAAGAGACCCAGTACTTC. Translated: CASSYKRVNQETQYF. The V call is TRBV7-8, the J call TRBJ2-5; D gene unclear. This CDR3 is built from 15 residues. Germline CDR1 reads SGHVS; CDR2 reads FQNEAQ. V gave up 4 bases and J gave up 0 bases, with 12 bases separating them. Full variable domain (remainder filled in from reference TRBV7-8 and TRBJ2-5): GAGVSQSPRYKVAKRGQDVALRCDPISGHVSLFWYQQALGQGPEFLTYFQNEAQLDKSGLPSDRFFAERPEGSVSTLKIQRTQQEDSAVYLCASSYKRVNQETQYFGPGTRLLVL.

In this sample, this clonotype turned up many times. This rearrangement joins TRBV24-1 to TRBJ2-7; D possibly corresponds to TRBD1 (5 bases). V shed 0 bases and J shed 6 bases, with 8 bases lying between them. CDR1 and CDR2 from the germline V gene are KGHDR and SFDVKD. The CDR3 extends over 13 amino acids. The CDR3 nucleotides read TGTGCCACCAGTGATTTGCAGGGCGGCGAGCAGTACTTC. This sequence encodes CATSDLQGGEQYF.

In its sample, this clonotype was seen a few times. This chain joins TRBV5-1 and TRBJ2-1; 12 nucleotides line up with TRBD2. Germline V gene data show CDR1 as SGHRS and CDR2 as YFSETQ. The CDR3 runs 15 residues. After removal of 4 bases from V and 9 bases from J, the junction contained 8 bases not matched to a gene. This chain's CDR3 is CASSRTSGTFSEQFF. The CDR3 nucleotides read TGCGCCAGCAGCCGGACTAGCGGGACCTTTTCTGAGCAGTTCTTC.

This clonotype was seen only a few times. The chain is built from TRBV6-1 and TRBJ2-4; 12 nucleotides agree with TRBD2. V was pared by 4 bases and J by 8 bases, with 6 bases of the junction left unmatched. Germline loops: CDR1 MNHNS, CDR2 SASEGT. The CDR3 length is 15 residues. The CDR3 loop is CASSGLTSGRYIQYF. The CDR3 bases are TGTGCCAGCAGTGGCCTGACTAGCGGGAGATACATTCAGTACTTC.

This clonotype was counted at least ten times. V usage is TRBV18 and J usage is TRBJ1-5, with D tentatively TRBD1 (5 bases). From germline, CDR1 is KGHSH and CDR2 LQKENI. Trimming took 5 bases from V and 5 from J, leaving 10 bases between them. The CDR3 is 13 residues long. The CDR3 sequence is CASSGGKHQPQHF. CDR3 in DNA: TGTGCCAGCTCAGGGGGTAAACATCAGCCCCAGCATTTT.

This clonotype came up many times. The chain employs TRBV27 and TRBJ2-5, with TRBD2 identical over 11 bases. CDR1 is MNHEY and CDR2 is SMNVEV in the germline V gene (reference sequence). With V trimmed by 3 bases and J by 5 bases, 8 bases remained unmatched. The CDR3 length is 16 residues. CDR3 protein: CASSFGSGRAGETQYF. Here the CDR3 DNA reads TGTGCCAGCAGTTTCGGTAGCGGGAGGGCCGGTGAGACCCAGTACTTC.

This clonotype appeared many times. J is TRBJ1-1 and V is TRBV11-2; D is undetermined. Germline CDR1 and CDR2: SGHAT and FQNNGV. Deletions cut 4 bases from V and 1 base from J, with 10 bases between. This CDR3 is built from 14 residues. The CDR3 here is CASSWSGENTEAFF. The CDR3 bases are TGTGCCAGCAGCTGGAGTGGGGAGAACACTGAAGCTTTCTTT.

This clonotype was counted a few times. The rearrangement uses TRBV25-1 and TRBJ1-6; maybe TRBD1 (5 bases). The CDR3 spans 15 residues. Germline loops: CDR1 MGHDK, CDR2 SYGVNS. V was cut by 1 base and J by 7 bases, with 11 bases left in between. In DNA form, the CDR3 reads TGTGCCAGCAGTGAATCGGGGACGCGAAATTCACCCCTCCACTTT. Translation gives CASSESGTRNSPLHF.

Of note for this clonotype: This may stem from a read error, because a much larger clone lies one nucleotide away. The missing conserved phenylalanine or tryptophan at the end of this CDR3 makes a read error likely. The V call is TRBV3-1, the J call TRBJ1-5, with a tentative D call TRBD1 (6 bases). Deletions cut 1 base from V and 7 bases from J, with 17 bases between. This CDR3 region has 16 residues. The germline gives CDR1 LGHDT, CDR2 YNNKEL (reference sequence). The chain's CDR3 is CASSQGLQGPVQPQHS. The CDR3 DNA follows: TGTGCCAGCAGCCAAGGACTACAGGGACCTGTGCAGCCCCAGCATTCT.

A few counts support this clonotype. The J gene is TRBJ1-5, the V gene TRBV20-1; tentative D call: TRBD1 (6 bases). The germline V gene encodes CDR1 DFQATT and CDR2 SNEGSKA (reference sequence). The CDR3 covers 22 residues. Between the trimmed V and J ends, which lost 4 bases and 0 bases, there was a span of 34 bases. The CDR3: CSAKPSLRDTKQNEVSNQPQHF. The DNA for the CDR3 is TGCAGTGCTAAGCCCTCACTCCGGGACACGAAACAAAACGAAGTTAGCAATCAGCCCCAGCATTTT.

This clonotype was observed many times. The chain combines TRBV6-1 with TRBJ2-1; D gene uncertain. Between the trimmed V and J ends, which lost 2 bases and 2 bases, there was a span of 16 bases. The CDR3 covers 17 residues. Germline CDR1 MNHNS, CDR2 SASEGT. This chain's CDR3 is CASSEMRAPRTYNEQFF. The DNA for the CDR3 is TGTGCCAGCAGTGAAATGAGAGCTCCCAGGACCTACAATGAGCAGTTCTTC.

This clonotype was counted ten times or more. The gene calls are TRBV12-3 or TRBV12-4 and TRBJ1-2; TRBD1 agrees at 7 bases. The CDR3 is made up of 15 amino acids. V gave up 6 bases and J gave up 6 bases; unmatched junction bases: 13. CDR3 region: CASRTERTGQDGYTF. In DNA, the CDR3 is TGTGCCAGCAGGACGGAACGGACAGGCCAAGATGGCTACACCTTC.

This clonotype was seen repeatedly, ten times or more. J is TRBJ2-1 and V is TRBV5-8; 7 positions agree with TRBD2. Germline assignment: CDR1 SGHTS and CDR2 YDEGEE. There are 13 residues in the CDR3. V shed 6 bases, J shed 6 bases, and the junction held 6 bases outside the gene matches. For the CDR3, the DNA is TGTGCCAGCATAAAGCGGGGTGGCAATGAGCAGTTCTTC. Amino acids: CASIKRGGNEQFF.

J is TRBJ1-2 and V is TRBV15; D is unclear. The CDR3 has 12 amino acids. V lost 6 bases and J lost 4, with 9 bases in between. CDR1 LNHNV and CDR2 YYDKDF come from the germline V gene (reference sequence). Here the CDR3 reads CATSSVPYGYTF. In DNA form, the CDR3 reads TGTGCCACCAGTTCCGTTCCCTATGGCTACACCTTC.

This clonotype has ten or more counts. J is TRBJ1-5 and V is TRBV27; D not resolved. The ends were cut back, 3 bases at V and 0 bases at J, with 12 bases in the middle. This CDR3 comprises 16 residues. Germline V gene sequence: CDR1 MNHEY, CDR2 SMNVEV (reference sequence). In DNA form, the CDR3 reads TGTGCCAGCAGTTTTATGGCCCGAGCTAGCAATCAGCCCCAGCATTTT. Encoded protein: CASSFMARASNQPQHF.